The 3 T cell receptor beta chains below come from one sample, sequenced in a study of blood T cell repertoires in COVID-19. The repertoire was sequenced with immunoSEQ multiplex PCR; TCRdb's copy has only in-frame clones and lacks some. Among 75,000 to 85,000 clones, roughly 88% were seen once, and the ten largest hold under 55%. Sequenced material: peripheral blood. These receptors originate from a human donor in a cohort sampled during active COVID-19.

The chain links TRBV28 to TRBJ2-7, with D possibly matching TRBD2 (6 bases). The CDR3 runs 14 residues. Between the trimmed V and J ends, which lost 6 bases and 0 bases, there was a span of 12 bases. Germline assignment: CDR1 MDHEN and CDR2 SYDVKM. Written as DNA, the CDR3 is TGTGCCAGCAGGGCCGCGGGGAGCTCCTACGAGCAGTACTTC. Translation: CASRAAGSSYEQYF. The full variable domain, rest sourced from reference TRBV28 and TRBJ2-7, is DVKVTQSSRYLVKRTGEKVFLECVQDMDHENMFWYRQDPGLGLRLIYFSYDVKMKEKGDIPEGYSVSREKKERFSLILESASTNQTSMYLCASRAAGSSYEQYFGPGTRLTVT.

V and J are TRBV24-1 and TRBJ2-1; 12 bases are shared with TRBD2. From germline, CDR1 is KGHDR and CDR2 SFDVKD. The ends lost 7 bases at V and 10 bases at J; junction bases unmatched: 4. The CDR3 is 13 residues long. CDR3 protein: CATSAGLAGEQFF. Written as DNA, the CDR3 is TGTGCCACCAGCGCCGGACTAGCGGGAGAGCAGTTCTTC.

Only a few counts were recorded for this clone. This chain joins TRBV19 and TRBJ1-6; a weak D match, TRBD1 (6 bases). V lost 4 bases, J lost 12 bases, and 25 bases lay in between. Per the germline V gene, CDR1 is LNHDA and CDR2 is SQIVND (reference sequence). The CDR3 is made up of 17 amino acids. In nucleotides, the CDR3 is TGTGCCAGTAGTACCCAGACAGGCGGGCCTACGAAGGGACCCCTCCACTTT. It is translated as CASSTQTGGPTKGPLHF. Using reference TRBV19 and TRBJ1-6 for the parts outside the CDR3, the full variable domain is DGGITQSPKYLFRKEGQNVTLSCEQNLNHDAMYWYRQDPGQGLRLIYYSQIVNDFQKGDIAEGYSVSREKKESFPLTVTSAQKNPTAFYLCASSTQTGGPTKGPLHFGNGTRLTVT.